This T cell receptor beta chain was found in a study of radiotherapy plus CTLA-4 blockade in lung cancer. This CDR3 comprises 14 residues. Trimming left V 4 bases short and J 9 bases short, with 17 bases between. The germline V gene encodes CDR1 SGHRS and CDR2 YFSETQ. Assay used: immunoSEQ multiplex PCR; TCRdb lists only in-frame clones, some missing. This sample carries about 90,000 clones, around 81% of them seen once, and the ten largest clones take roughly 15%. Sequences were derived from peripheral blood, sampled from a patient treated with radiotherapy plus ipilimumab. This chain connects TRBV5-1 to TRBJ2-1, with D perhaps matching TRBD2 (6 bases). The source of this sequence is a human donor with non-small cell lung cancer that progressed on radiotherapy plus ipilimumab. The CDR3 spells CASSETGTPGEQFF. The CDR3 coding sequence is TGCGCCAGCAGCGAAACCGGGACTCCCGGTGAGCAGTTCTTC. The full variable domain, its missing parts supplied by reference TRBV5-1 and TRBJ2-1, is KAGVTQTPRYLIKTRGQQVTLSCSPISGHRSVSWYQQTPGQGLQFLFEYFSETQRNKGNFPGRFSGRQFSNSRSEMNVSTLELGDSALYLCASSETGTPGEQFFGPGTRLTVL.